The rows below give T cell receptor beta chains drawn from one sample of a study of T cells in Graves' hyperthyroidism and ophthalmopathy. TCRdb ran MiXCR on the multiplex PCR reads and lists one entry per CDR3 protein. The sample records fewer than 650,000 distinct CDR3 sequences, 14% being singletons. Sequencing used blood. These receptors were collected from a woman aged 18-29 years with Graves' ophthalmopathy. Both conserved end residues are part of each CDR3. D genes are given only for firm matches. Expanded clones are given a class, and other clones once, few, many or no size at all.

j_call clone_size d_call v_call cdr3_nt cdr3_aa
TRBJ2-1 . TRBD2 TRBV28 TGTGCCAGCAGTTCCCCCGGGACTAGCGGGATGTCCCCCAATGAGCAGTTCTTC CASSSPGTSGMSPNEQFF
TRBJ2-2 . . TRBV12-3/TRBV12-4 TGTGCCAGCAGTGGGACTTCAACCGGGGAGCTGTTTTTT CASSGTSTGELFF
TRBJ2-4 few . TRBV10-3 TGTGCCATCAGTGACCCTAGTACCCAGGGGAATGGCATTCAGTACTTC CAISDPSTQGNGIQYF
TRBJ1-3 . . TRBV28 TGTGCCAGCAGTTTAGCCCCCGGAGGGGTCACGTCCTCTGGAAACACCATATATTTT CASSLAPGGVTSSGNTIYF
TRBJ2-2 many . TRBV28 TGTGCCAGCACCCTGGGGGTGGATTTCACCGGGGAGCTGTTTTTT CASTLGVDFTGELFF
TRBJ2-3 many . TRBV27 TGTGCCAGCAGTGCTACCAGCACAGATACGCAGTATTTT CASSATSTDTQYF
TRBJ2-1 many . TRBV15 TGTGCCACCAGCAGAGTTGGGAGTTGGAATGAGCAGTTCTTC CATSRVGSWNEQFF
TRBJ2-3 many TRBD2 TRBV24-1 TGTGCCACCAGTGACTCGACTAGCGGGAGGGCCCCCGATACGCAGTATTTT CATSDSTSGRAPDTQYF
TRBJ2-7 many . TRBV3-1 TGTGCCAGCAGCCCGGACCCATACGAGCAGTACTTC CASSPDPYEQYF
TRBJ2-6 few . TRBV12-3/TRBV12-4 TGTGCCAGCAGTTTAGGGTGGGGGGCCAACGTCCTGACTTTC CASSLGWGANVLTF
TRBJ2-3 many . TRBV20-1 TGCAGTGCTAGCCCCTGGACTGCTGATACGCAGTATTTT CSASPWTADTQYF
TRBJ2-7 many . TRBV12-3/TRBV12-4 TGTGCCAGCAGTCTCAGGGTTACCCAGAGGGAAAACTACGAGCAGTACTTC CASSLRVTQRENYEQYF
TRBJ2-3 many TRBD2 TRBV10-3 TGTGCCATCATCAATGAACTAGCGGGGACCTCCGGCGATACGCAGTATTTT CAIINELAGTSGDTQYF
TRBJ2-1 many TRBD2 TRBV7-6 TGTGCCAGCAGCCCAGGGACTAGCGGGATCGGGCCCAGTGATGAGCAGTTCTTC CASSPGTSGIGPSDEQFF
TRBJ1-5 many . TRBV30 TGTGCCTGGGACGAAACCCCAGACCATCAGCCCCAGCATTTT CAWDETPDHQPQHF
TRBJ2-1 many . TRBV11-3 TGTGCCAGCAGCTCCCAGGGATCAGACAATGAGCAGTTCTTC CASSSQGSDNEQFF
TRBJ2-1 many TRBD2 TRBV20-1 TGCAGTGCTAGAGATCATAGCGGGAGGACGAATGAGCAGTTCTTC CSARDHSGRTNEQFF
TRBJ2-3 many TRBD2 TRBV4-2 TGTGCCAGCAGCCAAGATCGGCTAGCGGGAGACACAGATACGCAGTATTTT CASSQDRLAGDTDTQYF
TRBJ2-1 many . TRBV7-2 TGTGCCAGCAGCTTAACGCACCCCCCTCGGGTATCCATAGACAATGAGCAGTTCTTC CASSLTHPPRVSIDNEQFF
TRBJ2-3 few TRBD2 TRBV5-1 TGCGCCAGCCGTCCCAGGGCACTAGCGGGAGAGTTGACAGATACGCAGTATTTT CASRPRALAGELTDTQYF
TRBJ2-5 many TRBD2 TRBV12-3/TRBV12-4 TGTGCCAGCAGTTTAGGTCCGGGGAGGGAAGAGACCCAGTACTTC CASSLGPGREETQYF
TRBJ1-5 many TRBD1 TRBV12-3/TRBV12-4 TGTGCCAGCAGCCATACAGGGGATAATCAGCCCCAGCATTTT CASSHTGDNQPQHF
TRBJ1-5 many . TRBV28 TGTGCCAGCAGTTTCCTCAGACTCCAAGTTAGTGGGAGCAATCAGCCCCAGCATTTT CASSFLRLQVSGSNQPQHF
TRBJ1-2 . TRBD1 TRBV27 TGTGCCAGCAGTTCCCGGACAGGGGCGCATGGCTACACCTTC CASSSRTGAHGYTF
TRBJ2-3 many . TRBV6-5 TGTGCCAGCAGTTACCGGGGATTGGCAGATACGCAGTATTTT CASSYRGLADTQYF
TRBJ2-7 many TRBD2 TRBV20-1 TGCAGTGCTAGAGAGTCTAGCGGAGGCTACGAGCAGTACTTC CSARESSGGYEQYF
TRBJ1-1 many . TRBV6-1 TGTGCCAGCAGCGGCTCAAGCGGGAGGAACACTGAAGCTTTCTTT CASSGSSGRNTEAFF
TRBJ2-7 . . TRBV15 TGTGCCACCAGCAGAGAATCAGGGAGGATTTCTGGGCAGTACTTC CATSRESGRISGQYF
TRBJ2-5 many . TRBV6-5 TGTGCCAGCAGTTACTTAACCAACCAAGAGACCCAGTACTTC CASSYLTNQETQYF
TRBJ2-1 few . TRBV3-1 TGTGCCAGCAGCCAAGCCGGAACCTCCTACAATGAGCAGTCCTTC CASSQAGTSYNEQSF
TRBJ2-2 . TRBD1 TRBV12-3/TRBV12-4 TGTGCCAGCAGACCCGGACAGGGGGGGATGGATTACACCGGGGAGCTGTTTTTT CASRPGQGGMDYTGELFF
TRBJ2-3 few . TRBV19 TGTGCCAGTAGTTACCCAAACGGGGAAATGCAGTATTTT CASSYPNGEMQYF
TRBJ1-6 . . TRBV7-2 TGTGCCAGCAGCTCCCAACAGAGCTCCTATAATTCACCCCTCCACTTT CASSSQQSSYNSPLHF
TRBJ2-1 many . TRBV12-3/TRBV12-4 TGTGCCAGCAGTTTTGGGCACTACAATGAGCAGTTCTTC CASSFGHYNEQFF